The TCR beta chain described here comes from a study of cytomegalovirus exposure and HLA in healthy donors. General study results and limits: It was reported in a later analysis that an Asian-associated ancestry cluster showed fewer N-insertions than the roughly 710-donor mean. Available immune exposure information was restricted to CMV serostatus only.

PCR used 60 Vbeta primers and 13 Jbeta primers. The assay was immunoSEQ multiplex PCR, and TCRdb's table has in-frame clones only and misses some. The sample holds 170,000 or so clones; over 70% are singletons and the top ten take less than 1.5%. With regard to this clone: Its specificity is unknown.

The trim removed 3 bases at V and 1 base at J, leaving 10 bases unmatched. CDR3 length: 17 residues. Germline values: CDR1 MDHEN, CDR2 SYDVKM. V usage is TRBV28 and J usage is TRBJ2-3, with 7 positions matching TRBD1. Sample: PBMCs. This receptor was taken from a woman in her 30s in good health and CMV-seropositive. CDR3 nucleotides: TGTGCCAGCAGTTTCACGGGACAGTCACTGGGCACAGATACGCAGTATTTT. As protein: CASSFTGQSLGTDTQYF.